Below, 16 T cell receptor beta chains from the same sample are listed, as sequenced in a study of Ad26.COV2.S vaccination and SARS-CoV-2 variants. The table came from immunoSEQ multiplex PCR; TCRdb's copy has only in-frame clones and leaves some out. The sample comprises hundreds of thousands of clones, 70% to 90% of which are singletons, and around 1.4% rests with the top ten. Described treatment: around 19 received Ad26.COV2.S at low or high dose, single or two shots; about 5 received placebo; per-sample allocation not given. Following the first vaccine or placebo injection, samples were taken on day 63. This sample comprised peripheral blood, obtained in a trial of Ad26.COV2.S vaccine versus placebo. The receptors shown here come from a person between 18 and 59 years old who received the Ad26.COV2.S COVID-19 vaccine or a placebo.

V gene TRBV7-2 combines with J gene TRBJ1-4; tentatively, D is TRBD1 (5 bases). The CDR3 totals 17 residues. From germline, CDR1 is SGHTA and CDR2 FQGNSA. The V end lost 4 bases, the J end lost 4 bases, and 19 bases lay between the germline ends. The CDR3 spells CASSSTHSGGSNEKLFF. In DNA, the CDR3 is TGTGCCAGCAGCTCCACCCACTCTGGGGGGAGTAATGAAAAACTGTTTTTT.

The V gene is TRBV6-5, the J gene TRBJ1-1; D unresolved. The germline V gene has CDR1 MNHEY and CDR2 SVGAGI. With 8 bases removed from V and 4 bases from J, the gap between germline ends came to 8 bases. This CDR3 has 11 amino acids. The CDR3 loop reads CASGLGTEAFF. In nucleotides, the CDR3 is TGTGCCAGCGGACTGGGCACTGAAGCTTTCTTT.

This clone has only a few counts. The chain recombines TRBV3-1 (or the pseudogene TRBV3-2) with TRBJ2-7, with D perhaps given as TRBD1 or TRBD2 (5 bases each). The V end was cut by 1 base, the J end by 7 bases, with 11 bases between. Germline V CDR1 and CDR2: LGHDT, YNNKEL (reference sequence). This CDR3 comprises 13 residues. CDR3 amino acids: CASSQVERGEQYF. The CDR3 DNA reads as TGTGCCAGCAGCCAAGTGGAGAGGGGAGAGCAGTACTTC.

Comments on this clone: Within the sample, other DNA sequences also encode this same CDR3. This chain uses TRBV19 with TRBJ1-1; D not resolved. The germline V gene has CDR1 LNHDA and CDR2 SQIVND (reference sequence). This CDR3 spans 12 amino acids. V gave up 4 bases and J gave up 4 bases, with 7 bases separating them. The CDR3 protein is CASSRGFTEAFF. In nucleotides, the CDR3 is TGTGCCAGTAGTAGAGGGTTCACTGAAGCTTTCTTT.

This chain connects TRBV29-1 to TRBJ2-3; D possibly corresponds to TRBD2 (6 bases). The germline V and J ends were trimmed by 5 bases and 4 bases, with 13 bases remaining between them. From germline, CDR1 is SQVTM and CDR2 ANQGSEA. The CDR3 sequence is 13 residues long. CDR3 amino acids: CSVRKEGPDTQYF. In nucleotides, the CDR3 is TGCAGCGTTCGAAAGGAGGGCCCAGATACGCAGTATTTT.

This clone came up once. The rearrangement links TRBV24-1 to TRBJ2-7; 7 nucleotides match TRBD1. From germline, CDR1 is KGHDR and CDR2 SFDVKD. Trimming at V came to 4 bases and at J to 2 bases, leaving 4 bases not matched to a gene. The CDR3 has 14 amino acids. In DNA form, the CDR3 reads TGTGCCACCAGTGACCCAGGGGGTCCCTACGAGCAGTACTTC. It codes for CATSDPGGPYEQYF.

The chain employs TRBV7-2 and TRBJ2-3; TRBD2 aligns across 11 bases. CDR3 length: 17 amino acids. Germline CDR1 reads SGHTA; CDR2 reads FQGNSA. V was clipped by 5 bases and J by 2 bases; unmatched bases: 9. The CDR3 DNA sequence: TGTGCCAGCAGCCGCGCGGGGACTAGCGGCATCACAGATACGCAGTATTTT. It translates to CASSRAGTSGITDTQYF.

The chain has TRBV18 and TRBJ1-3; D perhaps matches TRBD1 (6 bases). Germline V gene data show CDR1 as KGHSH and CDR2 as LQKENI. This CDR3 has 16 amino acids. Trimming removed 2 bases at V and 2 bases at J, with 13 bases between. The CDR3 region has the DNA TGTGCCAGCTCACCAGACGGACAGTCTACTGGAAACACCATATATTTT. Its translation: CASSPDGQSTGNTIYF. The complete variable domain, with remaining parts taken from reference TRBV18 and TRBJ1-3, reads NAGVMQNPRHLVRRRGQEARLRCSPMKGHSHVYWYRQLPEEGLKFMVYLQKENIIDESGMPKERFSAEFPKEGPSILRIQQVVRGDSAAYFCASSPDGQSTGNTIYFGEGSWLTVV.

This chain connects TRBV6-4 to TRBJ2-1, with 8 positions matching TRBD2. The length of the CDR3 is 16 residues. The V and J ends lost 0 bases and 10 bases, in that order; junction bases with no gene match: 11. Germline V gene data show CDR1 as MRHNA and CDR2 as SNTAGT. CDR3 protein: CASSDSWRGAKHEQFF. The DNA of the CDR3 is TGTGCCAGCAGTGACTCGTGGCGGGGGGCCAAACACGAGCAGTTCTTC.

This sequence joins TRBV6-5 and TRBJ1-1; 7 positions agree with TRBD1. Germline values: CDR1 MNHEY, CDR2 SVGAGI. Trimming took 5 bases from V and 1 from J; bases not matched to a gene: 4. This CDR3 is 14 amino acids long. Here the CDR3 reads CASSTGTANTEAFF. DNA for the CDR3: TGTGCCAGCAGTACCGGGACAGCGAACACTGAAGCTTTCTTT.

The chain carries TRBV6-5 and TRBJ1-2; D gene ambiguous. V dropped 6 bases and J dropped 0 bases, with 8 bases sitting between them. Germline CDR1 reads MNHEY; CDR2 reads SVGAGI. The CDR3 runs 13 residues. CDR3: CASSREANYGYTF. CDR3 in DNA: TGTGCCAGCAGCCGAGAAGCTAACTATGGCTACACCTTC.

J is TRBJ1-3 and V is TRBV25-1, with D possibly being TRBD1 (5 bases). Germline values: CDR1 MGHDK, CDR2 SYGVNS. The CDR3 contains 15 residues. V lost 0 bases, J lost 4 bases, and 10 bases lay in between. The DNA for the CDR3 is TGTGCCAGCAGTGAATATAAAAACAGGGGAAACACCATATATTTT. The encoded protein is CASSEYKNRGNTIYF.

The V call is TRBV5-1, the J call TRBJ2-4; the D gene is possibly TRBD2 (5 bases). Trimming left V 0 bases short and J 0 bases short, with 7 bases between. The CDR3 loop spans 15 amino acids. The germline V gene has CDR1 SGHRS and CDR2 YFSETQ. The CDR3 is CASSLGGLAKNIQYF. CDR3 nucleotides: TGCGCCAGCAGCTTGGGTGGACTAGCCAAAAACATTCAGTACTTC. The full variable domain, its missing parts supplied by reference TRBV5-1 and TRBJ2-4, is KAGVTQTPRYLIKTRGQQVTLSCSPISGHRSVSWYQQTPGQGLQFLFEYFSETQRNKGNFPGRFSGRQFSNSRSEMNVSTLELGDSALYLCASSLGGLAKNIQYFGAGTRLSVL.

The chain is built from TRBV6-5 and TRBJ1-6; D is unresolved. Trimming cost V 0 bases and J 14 bases, with 11 bases left between them. Per germline, CDR1 MNHEY and CDR2 SVGAGI. The CDR3 has 13 residues. CDR3 DNA sequence: TGTGCCAGCAGTTACTCGGAGGGATGGGCCCTCCACTTT. Residues: CASSYSEGWALHF.

The chain couples TRBV10-3 to TRBJ1-2; D is unclear. V was pared by 6 bases and J by 5 bases, with 10 bases between. The CDR3 sequence is 12 residues long. Per germline, CDR1 ENHRY and CDR2 SYGVKD. The DNA of the CDR3 is TGTGCCATCAGCCCGACGGAATATGGCTACACCTTC. This sequence encodes CAISPTEYGYTF.

The chain carries TRBV15 and TRBJ2-1; D ambiguous. CDR1 and CDR2 (germline): LNHNV, YYDKDF (reference sequence). The CDR3 covers 15 residues. V lost 5 bases and J 7 bases, leaving 18 bases between the germline ends. Written as DNA, the CDR3 is TGTGCCACCAGCGTATCTGGCTGGTGGAGAAATGAGCAGTTCTTC. Protein: CATSVSGWWRNEQFF.